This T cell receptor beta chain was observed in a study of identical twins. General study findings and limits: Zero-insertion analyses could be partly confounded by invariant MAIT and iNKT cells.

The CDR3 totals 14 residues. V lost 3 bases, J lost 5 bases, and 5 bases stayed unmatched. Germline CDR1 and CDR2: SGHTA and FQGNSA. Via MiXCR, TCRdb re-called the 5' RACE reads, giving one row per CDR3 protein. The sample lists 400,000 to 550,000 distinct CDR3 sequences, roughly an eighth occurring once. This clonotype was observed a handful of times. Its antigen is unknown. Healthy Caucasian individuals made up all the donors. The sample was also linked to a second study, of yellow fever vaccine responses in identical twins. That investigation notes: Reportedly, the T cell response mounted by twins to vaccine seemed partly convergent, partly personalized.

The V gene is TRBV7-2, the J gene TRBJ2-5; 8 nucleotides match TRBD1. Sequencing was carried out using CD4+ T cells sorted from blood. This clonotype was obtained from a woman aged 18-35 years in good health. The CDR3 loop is CASSFDRGGETQYF. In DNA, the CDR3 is TGTGCCAGCAGCTTCGACAGGGGCGGCGAGACCCAGTACTTC.